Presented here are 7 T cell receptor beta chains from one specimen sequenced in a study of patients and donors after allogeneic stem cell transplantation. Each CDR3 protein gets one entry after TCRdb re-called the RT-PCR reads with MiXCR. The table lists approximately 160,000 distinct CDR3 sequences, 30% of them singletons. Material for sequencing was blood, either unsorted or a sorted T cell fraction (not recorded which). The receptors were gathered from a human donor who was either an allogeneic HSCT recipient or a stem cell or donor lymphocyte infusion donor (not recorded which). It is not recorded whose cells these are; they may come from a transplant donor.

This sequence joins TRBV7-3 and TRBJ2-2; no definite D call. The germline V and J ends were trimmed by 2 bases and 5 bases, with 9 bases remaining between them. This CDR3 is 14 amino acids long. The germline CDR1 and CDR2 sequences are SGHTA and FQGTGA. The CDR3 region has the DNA TGTGCCAGCAGCTTATCGGACGTGACCGGGGAGCTGTTTTTT. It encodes CASSLSDVTGELFF.

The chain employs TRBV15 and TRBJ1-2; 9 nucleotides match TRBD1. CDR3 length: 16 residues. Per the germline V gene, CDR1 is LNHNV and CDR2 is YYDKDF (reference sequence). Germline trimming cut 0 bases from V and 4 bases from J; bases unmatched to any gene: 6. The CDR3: CATSREGQGLVYGYTF. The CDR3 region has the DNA TGTGCCACCAGCAGAGAGGGACAGGGATTAGTCTATGGCTACACCTTC.

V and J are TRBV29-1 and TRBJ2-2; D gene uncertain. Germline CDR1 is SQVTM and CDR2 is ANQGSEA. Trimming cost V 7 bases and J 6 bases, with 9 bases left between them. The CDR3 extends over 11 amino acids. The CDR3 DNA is TGCAGCGCTCACGGAGCCGGGGAGCTGTTTTTT. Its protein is CSAHGAGELFF.

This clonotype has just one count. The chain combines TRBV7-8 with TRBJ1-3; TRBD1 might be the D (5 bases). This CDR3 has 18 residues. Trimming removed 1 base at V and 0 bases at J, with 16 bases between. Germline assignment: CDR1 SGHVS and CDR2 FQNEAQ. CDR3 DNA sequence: TGTGCCAGCAGCTTAGGGACCGGGACTCACTTCTCTGGAAACACCATATATTTT. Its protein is CASSLGTGTHFSGNTIYF.

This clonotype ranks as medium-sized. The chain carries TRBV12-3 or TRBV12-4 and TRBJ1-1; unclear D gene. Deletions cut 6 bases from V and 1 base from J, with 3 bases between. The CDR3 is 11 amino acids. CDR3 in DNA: TGTGCCAGCAGCAAGAACACTGAAGCTTTCTTT. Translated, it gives CASSKNTEAFF.

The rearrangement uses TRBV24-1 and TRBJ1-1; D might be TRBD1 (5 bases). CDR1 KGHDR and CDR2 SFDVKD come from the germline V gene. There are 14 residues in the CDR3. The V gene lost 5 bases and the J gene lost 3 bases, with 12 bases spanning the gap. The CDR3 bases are TGTGCCACCAGTGGGGGCGCGGGTGACACTGAAGCTTTCTTT. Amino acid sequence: CATSGGAGDTEAFF.

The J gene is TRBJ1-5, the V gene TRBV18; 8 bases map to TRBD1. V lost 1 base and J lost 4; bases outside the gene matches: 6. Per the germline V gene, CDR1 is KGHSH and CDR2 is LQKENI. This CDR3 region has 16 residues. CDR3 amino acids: CASSPRENRGNQPQHF. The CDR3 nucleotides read TGTGCCAGCTCACCACGAGAAAACAGGGGGAATCAGCCCCAGCATTTT. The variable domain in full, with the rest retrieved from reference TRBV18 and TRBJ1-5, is NAGVMQNPRHLVRRRGQEARLRCSPMKGHSHVYWYRQLPEEGLKFMVYLQKENIIDESGMPKERFSAEFPKEGPSILRIQQVVRGDSAAYFCASSPRENRGNQPQHFGDGTRLSIL.